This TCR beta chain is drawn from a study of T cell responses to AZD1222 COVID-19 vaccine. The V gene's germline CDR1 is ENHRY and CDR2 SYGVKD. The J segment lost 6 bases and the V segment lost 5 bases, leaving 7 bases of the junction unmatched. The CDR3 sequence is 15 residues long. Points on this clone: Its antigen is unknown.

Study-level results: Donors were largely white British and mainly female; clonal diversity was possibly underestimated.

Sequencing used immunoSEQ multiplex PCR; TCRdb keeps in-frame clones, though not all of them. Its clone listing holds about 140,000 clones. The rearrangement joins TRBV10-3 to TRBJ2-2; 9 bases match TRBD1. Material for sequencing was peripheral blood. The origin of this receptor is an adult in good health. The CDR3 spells CAISQTGGNSGELFF. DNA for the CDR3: TGTGCCATCAGTCAGACAGGGGGAAATTCCGGGGAGCTGTTTTTT.